One and the same sample provided the 12 T cell receptor beta chains below, sequenced in a study of CD8+CD57+ T cells in acquired aplastic anemia. Sequencing was done on patients that had shown CD8+CD57+ cell expansion by flow cytometry. Researchers used genomic DNA as the template to profile TCR beta VDJ and CDR3. TCRdb analysed the reads with MiXCR anew, one entry per CDR3 protein. The sample carries 160,000 or so distinct CDR3 sequences, roughly 50% recorded once. Sequencing was done on a sample of sorted CD4+, CD8+, or CD8+CD57+ T cells (not recorded which) from PBMCs. The receptors derive from a human donor with aplastic anemia.

This clonotype was counted at least ten times. The gene calls are TRBV7-9 and TRBJ2-2; D is ambiguous. V was pared by 4 bases and J by 8 bases, with 2 bases between. Per germline, CDR1 SEHNR and CDR2 FQNEAQ (reference sequence). The CDR3 runs to 10 residues. The CDR3 reads CASSSGELFF. Written as DNA, the CDR3 is TGTGCCAGCAGCTCTGGGGAGCTGTTTTTT.

This clonotype was seen at least ten times. DNA for the CDR3: TGCAGTGCCCCGGGTGCGGAAGCTTTCTTT. It codes for CSAPGAEAFF. The chain links TRBV20-1 to TRBJ1-1; D not certain. This CDR3 spans 10 amino acids. The V gene lost 6 bases and the J gene lost 8 bases, with 10 bases spanning the gap. Germline CDR1 is DFQATT and CDR2 is SNEGSKA (reference sequence).

V usage is TRBV7-9 and J usage is TRBJ2-2; a weak D match, TRBD1 (6 bases). The CDR3 has 14 residues. In germline, CDR1 is SEHNR, CDR2 FQNEAQ (reference sequence). V gave up 8 bases and J gave up 5 bases, with 15 bases separating them. The CDR3 here is CASGGSSGTGELFF. Here the CDR3 DNA reads TGTGCCAGCGGGGGCTCCTCGGGGACCGGGGAGCTGTTTTTT.

In this sample, this clonotype turned up many times. This chain connects TRBV5-6 to TRBJ1-2; D is uncertain. The CDR3 sequence is 15 residues long. Trimming left V 0 bases short and J 3 bases short, with 12 bases between. Germline V CDR1 and CDR2: SGHDT, YYEEEE. CDR3 in DNA: TGTGCCAGCAGCTTGGGGTCGACCCAGCACTATGGCTACACCTTC. Translated, it gives CASSLGSTQHYGYTF.

The CDR3 DNA sequence: TGTGCCATCAGGGGGGGGAACACCGGGGAGCTGTTTTTT. Translated, it gives CAIRGGNTGELFF. The J gene is TRBJ2-2, the V gene TRBV10-3, with a possible D match to TRBD2 (6 bases). The CDR3 spans 13 residues. Trimming removed 6 bases at V and 1 base at J, with 6 bases between. Germline CDR1 and CDR2: ENHRY and SYGVKD.

The chain recombines TRBV12-3 or TRBV12-4 with TRBJ2-1, with 7 nucleotides matching TRBD1. The CDR3 covers 15 residues. Unmatched junction bases numbered 10, after V lost 5 bases and J lost 6 bases. The chain's CDR3 is CASSSDRAIFNEQFF. CDR3 nucleotide sequence: TGTGCCAGCAGTAGCGACAGGGCCATATTCAATGAGCAGTTCTTC.

This clonotype was recorded many times. This chain connects TRBV6-5 to TRBJ1-3, with TRBD1 as a possible D gene (5 bases). Germline CDR1 MNHEY, CDR2 SVGAGI. V was shortened by 0 bases and J by 4 bases, with 16 bases between the two germline ends. CDR3 length: 17 residues. Written as DNA, the CDR3 is TGTGCCAGCAGTTACTCCCTAAAGGCAGGGTACGGAAACACCATATATTTT. Its translation: CASSYSLKAGYGNTIYF.

The chain joins TRBV7-2 to TRBJ2-5; D remains unclear. The CDR3 contains 14 residues. Germline lookup yields CDR1 SGHTA and CDR2 FQGNSA. V lost 5 bases and J 0 bases, leaving 10 bases between the germline ends. In DNA, the CDR3 is TGTGCCAGCAGCACTGCCGGGTACCAAGAGACCCAGTACTTC. Amino acids: CASSTAGYQETQYF.

The V and J genes are TRBV5-1 and TRBJ1-1, with TRBD1 matching 9 bases. Germline CDR1 reads SGHRS; CDR2 reads YFSETQ. Germline trimming cut 2 bases from V and 3 bases from J; bases unmatched to any gene: 2. The CDR3 is 14 residues long. CDR3 sequence: CASSFRTGDTEAFF. In nucleotides, the CDR3 is TGCGCCAGCAGCTTTAGGACAGGGGACACTGAAGCTTTCTTT.

The chain couples TRBV10-3 to TRBJ1-1, with 10 bases identical to TRBD1. This CDR3 contains 14 residues. V trimming: 6 bases; J trimming: 4 bases; junction bases outside the gene matches: 5. CDR1 is ENHRY and CDR2 is SYGVKD in the germline V gene. The CDR3 coding sequence is TGTGCCATCAGAGATAGGGACAGGGGCACTGAAGCTTTCTTT. Translation gives CAIRDRDRGTEAFF.

V and J are TRBV27 and TRBJ2-7, with D unclear. Deletions cut 6 bases from V and 2 bases from J, with 14 bases between. Germline-derived CDR1 and CDR2 are MNHEY and SMNVEV (reference sequence). The CDR3 covers 14 residues. CDR3 coding DNA: TGTGCCAGCAGGGCGACCTCCTGGCCCTACGAGCAGTACTTC. It encodes CASRATSWPYEQYF.

This rearrangement joins TRBV25-1 to TRBJ2-1; D tentatively fits TRBD1 or TRBD2 (7 bases each). Deletions cut 6 bases from V and 7 bases from J, with 16 bases between. The germline V gene encodes CDR1 MGHDK and CDR2 SYGVNS. The CDR3 contains 14 residues. The CDR3 sequence is CASSPGGVRNEQFF. The CDR3 DNA sequence: TGTGCCAGCAGCCCAGGGGGGGTTAGGAATGAGCAGTTCTTC. The full variable domain, in which reference TRBV25-1 and TRBJ2-1 provide the parts outside the CDR3, is EADIYQTPRYLVIGTGKKITLECSQTMGHDKMYWYQQDPGMELHLIHYSYGVNSTEKGDLSSESTVSRIRTEHFPLTLESARPSHTSQYLCASSPGGVRNEQFFGPGTRLTVL.